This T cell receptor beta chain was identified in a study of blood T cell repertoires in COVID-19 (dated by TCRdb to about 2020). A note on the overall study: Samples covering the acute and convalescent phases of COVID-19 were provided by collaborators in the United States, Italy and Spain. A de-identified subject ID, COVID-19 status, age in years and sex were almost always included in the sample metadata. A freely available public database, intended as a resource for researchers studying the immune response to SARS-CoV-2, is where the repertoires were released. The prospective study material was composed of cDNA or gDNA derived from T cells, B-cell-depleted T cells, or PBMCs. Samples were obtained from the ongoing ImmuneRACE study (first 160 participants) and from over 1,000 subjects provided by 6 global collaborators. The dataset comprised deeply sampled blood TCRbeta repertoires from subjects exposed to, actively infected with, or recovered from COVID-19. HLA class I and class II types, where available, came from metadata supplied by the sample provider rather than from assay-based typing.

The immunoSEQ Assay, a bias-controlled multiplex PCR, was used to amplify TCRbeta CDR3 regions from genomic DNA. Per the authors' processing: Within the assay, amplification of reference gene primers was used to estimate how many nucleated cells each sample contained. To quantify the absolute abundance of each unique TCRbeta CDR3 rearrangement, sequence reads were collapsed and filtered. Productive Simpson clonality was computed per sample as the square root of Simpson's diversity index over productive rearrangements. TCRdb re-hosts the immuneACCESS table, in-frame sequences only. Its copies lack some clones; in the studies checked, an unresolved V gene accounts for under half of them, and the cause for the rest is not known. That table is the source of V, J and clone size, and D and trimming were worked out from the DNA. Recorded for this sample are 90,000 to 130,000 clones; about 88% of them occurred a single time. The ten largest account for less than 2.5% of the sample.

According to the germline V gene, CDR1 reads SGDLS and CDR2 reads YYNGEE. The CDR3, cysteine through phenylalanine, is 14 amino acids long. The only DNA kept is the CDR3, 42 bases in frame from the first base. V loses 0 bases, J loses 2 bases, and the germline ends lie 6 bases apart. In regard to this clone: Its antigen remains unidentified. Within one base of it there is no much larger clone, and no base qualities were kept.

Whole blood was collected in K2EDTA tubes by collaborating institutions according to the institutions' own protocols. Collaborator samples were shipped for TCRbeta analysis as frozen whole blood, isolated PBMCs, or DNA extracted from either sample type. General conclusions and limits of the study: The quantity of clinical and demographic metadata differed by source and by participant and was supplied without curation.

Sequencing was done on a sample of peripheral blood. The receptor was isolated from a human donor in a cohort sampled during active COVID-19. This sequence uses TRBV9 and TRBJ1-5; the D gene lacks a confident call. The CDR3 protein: CASSVGGGNQPQHF. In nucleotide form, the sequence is TGTGCCAGCAGCGTAGGGGGAGGCAATCAGCCCCAGCATTTT.